The 13 T cell receptor beta chains listed next were all sequenced from one sample in a study of T cell clonotyping in hematopoietic cell transplantation. Only in-frame clones appear in the TCRdb table, and some are missing; sequencing was by immunoSEQ multiplex PCR. The table lists about 76,000 clones, 90% to 97% of them singletons, with under 2% in the top ten. Time point given: recipient sample about 28 days before transplant, after cytoreduction. Sequencing was performed on peripheral blood mononuclear cells, taken before stem cell transplant. The receptor source for this set is a woman in her fifties or sixties with acute myeloid leukemia. Some clones in this sample may be carry-over from other donors' samples.

This chain connects TRBV6-4 to TRBJ2-2; 9 bases agree with TRBD1. The CDR3 loop spans 16 amino acids. V gave up 2 bases and J gave up 2 bases; unmatched junction bases: 3. Germline lookup yields CDR1 MRHNA and CDR2 SNTAGT. The CDR3 here is CASSDRTGANTGELFF. The CDR3 DNA reads as TGTGCCAGCAGTGACCGGACAGGGGCCAACACCGGGGAGCTGTTTTTT.

CDR3 region: CASSLAAGAYEQYF. CDR3 sequence (DNA): TGTGCCAGCAGCTTAGCGGCAGGGGCCTACGAGCAGTACTTC. The V and J genes are TRBV7-9 and TRBJ2-7; D possibly corresponds to TRBD1 (6 bases). Trimming stripped 0 bases from V and 2 bases from J, with 8 bases between. CDR1 is SEHNR and CDR2 is FQNEAQ in the germline V gene (reference sequence). The CDR3 covers 14 residues.

V and J are TRBV7-6 and TRBJ1-2, with 7 bases identical to TRBD1. There are 14 residues in the CDR3. The germline V gene has CDR1 SGHVS and CDR2 FNYEAQ. The V segment lost 3 bases and the J segment 0 bases; nucleotides outside the gene matches: 1. The CDR3 coding sequence is TGTGCCAGCAGCTTGGGACAGCCTAACTATGGCTACACCTTC. It specifies CASSLGQPNYGYTF.

CDR3 protein: CASSQATSAVSDTQYF. The CDR3 region has the DNA TGCGCCAGCAGCCAAGCGACTAGCGCAGTTTCAGATACGCAGTATTTT. The V gene is TRBV4-1, the J gene TRBJ2-3, with TRBD2 identical over 8 bases. The CDR3 runs to 16 residues. J was trimmed by 4 bases and V by 1 base; bases with no gene match: 7. Germline CDR1 reads MGHRA; CDR2 reads YSYEKL.

The chain links TRBV30 to TRBJ1-2; D may be TRBD1 (5 bases). The germline gives CDR1 GTSNPN, CDR2 SVGIG (reference sequence). V was pared by 0 bases and J by 7 bases, with 15 bases between. The CDR3 length is 14 residues. The DNA of the CDR3 is TGTGCCTGGAGTGTGGCCCGAGGGGCCAGTGGCTACACCTTC. This encodes CAWSVARGASGYTF. Filled out from reference TRBV30 and TRBJ1-2, the complete variable domain reads SQTIHQWPATLVQPVGSPLSLECTVEGTSNPNLYWYRQAAGRGLQLLFYSVGIGQISSEVPQNLSASRPQDRQFILSSKKLLLSDSGFYLCAWSVARGASGYTFGSGTRLTVV.

This chain uses TRBV6-5 with TRBJ2-2, with D uncertain. V was trimmed by 5 bases and J by 0 bases, leaving 1 base between them. This CDR3 contains 12 residues. Germline loops: CDR1 MNHEY, CDR2 SVGAGI. CDR3 sequence: CASSTNTGELFF. The CDR3 coding sequence is TGTGCCAGCAGTACGAACACCGGGGAGCTGTTTTTT.

The rearrangement links TRBV30 to TRBJ1-5; TRBD1 might be the D (5 bases). V lost 3 bases and J lost 7, with 13 bases in between. CDR3 size: 13 residues. CDR1 GTSNPN and CDR2 SVGIG come from the germline V gene (reference sequence). The CDR3 is CAWRGGTGQPQHF. The CDR3 DNA is TGTGCCTGGAGAGGAGGGACGGGGCAGCCCCAGCATTTT.

The chain combines TRBV30 with TRBJ2-3, with TRBD2 matching over 8 bases. Unmatched junction bases numbered 3, after V lost 2 bases and J lost 5 bases. Germline values: CDR1 GTSNPN, CDR2 SVGIG (reference sequence). CDR3 length: 13 amino acids. In DNA, the CDR3 is TGTGCCTGGAGTACGGCGGGGGGAGATACGCAGTATTTT. Translated, it gives CAWSTAGGDTQYF.

In its sample, this clone was seen once. The V and J genes are TRBV6-1 and TRBJ1-2; D might be TRBD1 (5 bases). V was clipped by 1 base and J by 9 bases, with 12 bases between them. The germline gives CDR1 MNHNS, CDR2 SASEGT. The CDR3 runs to 13 residues. The CDR3 DNA sequence: TGTGCCAGCAGTGAAGTAAGGGGCGCCCGCTACACCTTC. Its protein product is CASSEVRGARYTF.

J is TRBJ1-1 and V is TRBV19, with 11 bases identical to TRBD1. V lost 4 bases to trimming and J lost 0 bases; unmatched junction nucleotides: 4. The CDR3 length is 16 residues. The germline gives CDR1 LNHDA, CDR2 SQIVND (reference sequence). The CDR3 bases are TGTGCCAGTAGTACCCGGGACAGGGGGTTGAACACTGAAGCTTTCTTT. The encoded protein is CASSTRDRGLNTEAFF.

The rearrangement uses TRBV7-8 and TRBJ1-1, with 9 bases matching TRBD1. Looked up from germline, CDR1 is SGHVS and CDR2 is FQNEAQ. The CDR3 loop spans 17 amino acids. Trimming cost V 1 base and J 3 bases; bases outside gene matches: 9. CDR3 amino acids: CASSLVTGGSFDTEAFF. As DNA, the CDR3 is TGTGCCAGCAGCTTAGTTACAGGGGGCTCATTCGACACTGAAGCTTTCTTT.

The rearrangement uses TRBV9 and TRBJ2-3, with TRBD2 matching over 9 bases. From germline, CDR1 is SGDLS and CDR2 YYNGEE. With V trimmed by 3 bases and J by 1 base, 6 bases remained unmatched. The CDR3 loop spans 16 amino acids. CDR3 in DNA: TGTGCCAGCAGCGGCAACTTAGCGGGAGGCACAGATACGCAGTATTTT. Amino acid sequence: CASSGNLAGGTDTQYF.

The rearrangement joins TRBV7-9 to TRBJ1-1, with TRBD1 as a possible D gene (6 bases). V was clipped by 3 bases and J by 0 bases, with 11 bases between them. Germline-derived CDR1 and CDR2 are SEHNR and FQNEAQ (reference sequence). The CDR3 spans 15 residues. The CDR3 here is CASSFPGVLNTEAFF. The CDR3 DNA follows: TGTGCCAGCAGCTTCCCAGGGGTGTTGAACACTGAAGCTTTCTTT.